The rows below give T cell receptor beta chains drawn from one sample of a study of blood T cell repertoires in COVID-19. Method: immunoSEQ multiplex PCR; TCRdb's copy keeps in-frame clones and lacks some. The data contain around 310,000 clones, roughly 90% of them singletons. The specimen sequenced was PBMCs or T cells enriched from blood (not recorded which). All receptors come from a woman younger than 45 who had recovered from COVID-19. Both conserved end residues are part of each CDR3. A D gene is named only where the DNA matches it firmly. Clone sizes are given selectively: once, few, many, or a class where the clone is expanded.

j_gene | d_gene | v_gene | abundance | CDR3aa | CDR3nt
TRBJ2-5 | . | TRBV24-1 | . | CATSDVTGEETQYF | TGTGCCACCAGTGACGTCACAGGAGAAGAGACCCAGTACTTC
TRBJ1-1 | . | TRBV28 | few | CATDRNTEAFF | TGTGCCACTGACAGGAACACTGAAGCTTTCTTT
TRBJ1-2 | TRBD1 | TRBV20-1 | . | CSAPTGGGYTF | TGCAGTGCTCCTACAGGGGGTGGCTACACCTTC
TRBJ2-1 | TRBD2 | TRBV25-1 | . | CASSTSGSYNEQFF | TGTGCCAGCAGTACTAGCGGGAGCTACAATGAGCAGTTCTTC
TRBJ2-1 | . | TRBV27 | . | CASSLHRGGVNEQFF | TGTGCCAGCAGTCTACATAGGGGGGGAGTCAATGAGCAGTTCTTC
TRBJ2-5 | . | TRBV10-2 | . | CASRRGVQETQYF | TGCGCCAGCAGGCGGGGAGTACAAGAGACCCAGTACTTC
TRBJ2-1 | TRBD2 | TRBV19 | . | CASMKVSGSYNEQFF | TGTGCCAGTATGAAGGTTAGCGGGTCCTACAATGAGCAGTTCTTC
TRBJ1-5 | TRBD1 | TRBV18 | once | CASSPPQTGGVQPQHF | TGTGCCAGCTCACCACCGCAGACAGGGGGTGTTCAGCCCCAGCATTTT
TRBJ1-2 | . | TRBV12-3/TRBV12-4 | few | CASSLTGGYGYTF | TGTGCCAGCAGTTTAACGGGGGGCTATGGCTACACCTTC
TRBJ1-5 | TRBD1 | TRBV6-2/TRBV6-3 | . | CASSFRGGGNQPQHF | TGTGCCAGCAGTTTCCGAGGGGGCGGGAATCAGCCCCAGCATTTT
TRBJ2-7 | . | TRBV5-4 | . | CASSLEGTAITSEQYF | TGTGCCAGCAGCTTGGAGGGCACAGCGATAACTAGCGAGCAGTACTTC
TRBJ1-6 | . | TRBV6-6 | . | CASRGRENSPLHF | TGTGCCAGCAGGGGAAGGGAGAATTCACCCCTCCACTTT
TRBJ2-7 | TRBD2 | TRBV5-4 | . | CASSLGPSGSPHEQYF | TGTGCCAGCAGCTTGGGTCCTAGCGGGAGCCCCCACGAGCAGTACTTC
TRBJ1-5 | . | TRBV2 | . | CASTRRGSNQPQHF | TGTGCCAGCACCAGAAGGGGTAGCAATCAGCCCCAGCATTTT
TRBJ1-2 | TRBD1 | TRBV24-1 | . | CATSDDPGQGGSYGYTF | TGTGCCACCAGTGACGATCCGGGACAGGGAGGGTCCTATGGCTACACCTTC
TRBJ2-2 | TRBD2 | TRBV7-7 | few | CASSLGGLGSAGELFF | TGTGCTAGCAGCTTAGGGGGACTAGGTTCCGCCGGGGAGCTGTTTTTT
TRBJ2-3 | . | TRBV4-2 | . | CASSQEVGAGLVTQYF | TGTGCCAGCAGCCAAGAAGTGGGGGCCGGTTTAGTTACGCAGTATTTT
TRBJ2-2 | TRBD2 | TRBV7-9 | . | CASSFPSGDPNTGELFF | TGTGCCAGCAGCTTTCCTAGCGGGGACCCGAACACCGGGGAGCTGTTTTTT
TRBJ2-1 | . | TRBV11-3 | . | CASSQSRYNEQFF | TGTGCCAGCAGCCAGTCTAGATACAATGAGCAGTTCTTC
TRBJ1-1 | . | TRBV19 | . | CASGHRNTEAFF | TGTGCCAGTGGCCACAGGAACACTGAAGCTTTCTTT
TRBJ2-6 | TRBD1 | TRBV19 | . | CASRDRVRSGANVLTF | TGTGCCAGTAGAGACAGGGTCCGATCCGGGGCCAACGTCCTGACTTTC
TRBJ2-7 | TRBD2 | TRBV7-8 | once | CASSSLAGGISYEQYF | TGTGCCAGCAGCTCTCTAGCGGGAGGGATCTCCTACGAGCAGTACTTC
TRBJ2-1 | TRBD1 | TRBV3-1/TRBV3-2 | . | CASSQTGMGNEQFF | TGTGCCAGCAGCCAGACAGGGATGGGAAATGAGCAGTTCTTC
TRBJ2-2 | . | TRBV10-3 | . | CATNSYAGELFF | TGTGCCACCAATAGCTACGCCGGGGAGCTGTTTTTT
TRBJ2-7 | TRBD2 | TRBV11-2 | . | CASSLGTSGTYEQYF | TGTGCCAGCAGCTTAGGGACTAGCGGTACCTACGAGCAGTACTTC
TRBJ2-5 | . | TRBV6-5 | . | CASSYNRGETQYF | TGTGCCAGCAGTTATAATAGGGGGGAGACCCAGTACTTC
TRBJ1-5 | . | TRBV7-2 | . | CASSQWGVLQPQHF | TGTGCCAGCAGCCAGTGGGGGGTACTTCAGCCCCAGCATTTT
TRBJ2-5 | . | TRBV7-9 | . | CASSLGAGETQYF | TGTGCCAGCAGCTTAGGGGCAGGGGAGACCCAGTACTTC
TRBJ2-1 | TRBD2 | TRBV7-9 | few | CASSSFRLAGEHNEQFF | TGTGCCAGCAGCTCCTTCCGACTAGCGGGAGAGCACAATGAGCAGTTCTTC
TRBJ1-1 | . | TRBV5-4 | . | CASSTGVLSLNTEAFF | TGTGCCAGCAGCACGGGGGTCCTCTCCTTGAACACTGAAGCTTTCTTT
TRBJ1-5 | . | TRBV15 | few | CATSRVGQGPNQPQHF | TGTGCCACCAGCAGAGTCGGTCAGGGCCCCAATCAGCCCCAGCATTTT
TRBJ2-1 | TRBD2 | TRBV11-2 | . | CASSRGLAGVNEQFF | TGTGCCAGCAGCCGGGGACTAGCGGGAGTGAATGAGCAGTTCTTC
TRBJ2-7 | TRBD1 | TRBV2 | once | CASSAHPGTGLEQYF | TGTGCCAGCAGTGCCCACCCAGGGACAGGGCTCGAGCAGTACTTC
TRBJ1-1 | . | TRBV11-3 | . | CASSLASNTEAFF | TGTGCCAGCAGCTTAGCATCGAACACTGAAGCTTTCTTT
TRBJ2-3 | TRBD1 | TRBV5-1 | . | CASSPQGAWDTQYF | TGCGCCAGCAGCCCCCAGGGGGCATGGGATACGCAGTATTTT
TRBJ2-3 | TRBD1 | TRBV20-1 | . | CSASSETGVRVGRTDTQYF | TGCAGTGCTAGTTCCGAGACAGGGGTTCGGGTAGGTCGCACAGATACGCAGTATTTT
TRBJ1-1 | TRBD1 | TRBV6-6 | . | CASTSPSQGIAEAFF | TGTGCCAGCACTTCCCCGTCACAGGGGATCGCTGAAGCTTTCTTT
TRBJ2-3 | TRBD2 | TRBV10-2 | . | CASSVSLAGGSTDTQYF | TGCGCCAGCAGTGTTAGTCTAGCGGGGGGTAGCACAGATACGCAGTATTTT
TRBJ1-1 | . | TRBV10-1 | . | CASSNMNTEAFF | TGCGCCAGCAGTAACATGAACACTGAAGCTTTCTTT
TRBJ2-1 | . | TRBV6-4 | . | CASSDTSRGYNEQFF | TGTGCCAGCAGTGACACTTCGAGAGGCTACAATGAGCAGTTCTTC
TRBJ1-1 | TRBD1 | TRBV7-6 | . | CASSPGQDMNTEAFF | TGTGCCAGCAGCCCGGGACAGGACATGAACACTGAAGCTTTCTTT
TRBJ1-3 | . | TRBV7-2 | . | CASSFPGVGNTIYF | TGTGCCAGCAGCTTTCCGGGTGTTGGAAACACCATATATTTT
TRBJ2-7 | . | TRBV6-1 | . | CASSDPGQIYEQYF | TGTGCCAGCAGTGACCCGGGACAAATCTACGAGCAGTACTTC
TRBJ2-1 | . | TRBV12-1 | . | CASSNPSGLAESYNEQFF | TGTGCCAGCAGCAACCCATCGGGACTAGCGGAGTCCTACAATGAGCAGTTCTTC
TRBJ2-7 | . | TRBV18 | . | CASSPVLFYEQYF | TGTGCCAGCTCACCAGTACTATTCTACGAGCAGTACTTC
TRBJ2-7 | TRBD1 | TRBV18 | . | CASSRGTGASNEQYF | TGTGCCAGCTCTCGTGGGACAGGGGCTTCTAACGAGCAGTACTTC
TRBJ2-7 | . | TRBV4-1 | once | CASSQERNSYEQYF | TGCGCCAGCAGCCAGGAGCGAAACTCCTACGAGCAGTACTTC
TRBJ1-1 | TRBD1 | TRBV28 | few | CASSALKGQGYTEAFF | TGTGCCAGCAGCGCCCTTAAGGGACAGGGTTATACAGAAGCTTTCTTT
TRBJ2-7 | . | TRBV11-1 | few | CASSLAYEFLYEQYF | TGTGCCAGCAGCTTAGCGTACGAGTTTCTCTACGAGCAGTACTTC
TRBJ2-1 | TRBD2 | TRBV19 | . | CASKKAGAWNEQFF | TGTGCCAGTAAGAAAGCGGGAGCTTGGAATGAGCAGTTCTTC
TRBJ2-7 | TRBD2 | TRBV27 | . | CASSLSSGAYEQYF | TGTGCCAGCAGTTTATCTAGCGGGGCCTACGAGCAGTACTTC
TRBJ1-1 | TRBD1 | TRBV4-3 | . | CASSQGTGVGTEAFF | TGCGCCAGCAGCCAAGGGACAGGAGTGGGGACTGAAGCTTTCTTT